Detailed here is one T cell receptor beta chain. The cohort comprised adults aged 18 to 89 years residing in about two dozen US areas. Before being deemed recovered, Cohort 3 donors had two negative PCRs, clearance, or symptom resolution. How the authors handled the data: Amplification with reference gene primers provided the estimates of nucleated cell counts. Repertoires were generated with immunoSEQ multiplex PCR, while TCRdb's copy carries only in-frame clones and drops some. D and trimming were read from the DNA, whereas the V and J calls and clone size are those reported in that table. The data contain about 200,000 clones, approximately 88% of them singletons. The data belong to a study of blood T cell repertoires in COVID-19. Study-level background: The samples span acute and convalescent COVID-19 from the United States, Italy and Spain.

This CDR3 has 16 amino acids. V gave up 1 base and J gave up 9 bases, with 16 bases separating them. Germline V gene data show CDR1 as MNHNS and CDR2 as SASEGT. This TCR came from a woman under 30 who had recovered from COVID-19. V gene TRBV6-1 combines with J gene TRBJ1-6, with TRBD1 as a possible D gene (5 bases). The sample consisted of PBMCs or T cells enriched from blood (not recorded which). The CDR3 DNA reads as TGTGCCAGCAGTGAAGGCGGGTCGGGGACTCTTTCACCCCTCCACTTT. This gives the protein CASSEGGSGTLSPLHF.